Presented here are 20 T cell receptor beta chains from one specimen sequenced in a study of T-cell reconstitution after alpha-beta-depleted transplantation in children. The authors prepared the TCRbeta library with unique molecular identifiers. TCRdb fed the PCR reads into MiXCR, producing one record per CDR3 protein. The data hold 190,000 or so distinct CDR3 sequences, with roughly 15% observed a single time. The input for sequencing was PBMCs from the stem cell graft donor, taken from the stem cell graft. These receptors all come from a human donor who donated a stem cell graft to a child with acute lymphoblastic leukemia.

This clonotype was picked up many times. The rearrangement links TRBV20-1 to TRBJ2-6, with 9 nucleotides matching TRBD1. The germline CDR1 and CDR2 sequences are DFQATT and SNEGSKA (reference sequence). This CDR3 is 17 amino acids long. Germline trimming cut 0 bases from V and 0 bases from J; bases unmatched to any gene: 3. The chain's CDR3 is CSAREGQGYSGANVLTF. CDR3 DNA sequence: TGCAGTGCTAGAGAAGGACAGGGGTACTCTGGGGCCAACGTCCTGACTTTC.

The table lists this clonotype with many counts. This chain joins TRBV6-1 and TRBJ1-2; 7 nucleotides agree with TRBD1. Germline CDR1 reads MNHNS; CDR2 reads SASEGT. V gave up 6 bases and J gave up 3 bases; unmatched junction bases: 7. There are 14 residues in the CDR3. This chain's CDR3 is CASSSWGTDYGYTF. CDR3 DNA: TGTGCCAGCAGCAGTTGGGGGACAGACTATGGCTACACCTTC.

The chain is built from TRBV5-1 and TRBJ2-2, with 12 bases lining up with TRBD1. V lost 4 bases to trimming and J lost 4 bases; unmatched junction nucleotides: 8. From germline, CDR1 is SGHRS and CDR2 YFSETQ. There are 17 residues in the CDR3. The CDR3 spells CASSPAGQGAVTGELFF. DNA for the CDR3: TGCGCCAGCAGCCCCGCGGGACAGGGGGCTGTCACCGGGGAGCTGTTTTTT.

CDR3 loop: CASSKQGYGYTF. The DNA of the CDR3 is TGCGCCAGCAGCAAACAGGGGTATGGCTACACCTTC. This chain joins TRBV5-1 and TRBJ1-2; 7 bases are shared with TRBD1. Germline V gene data show CDR1 as SGHRS and CDR2 as YFSETQ. The CDR3 has 12 residues. The V segment lost 4 bases and the J segment 5 bases; nucleotides outside the gene matches: 2.

This clonotype appeared many times. The chain is built from TRBV12-3 or TRBV12-4 and TRBJ2-7; the D is unclear. V lost 3 bases, J lost 4 bases, and 4 bases lay in between. This CDR3 spans 11 amino acids. In nucleotides, the CDR3 is TGTGCCAGCAGTTTTAGATACGAGCAGTACTTC. It yields the protein CASSFRYEQYF.

This clonotype was picked up many times. The rearrangement joins TRBV11-2 to TRBJ2-1; 8 bases line up with TRBD2. J gave up 4 bases and V 4 bases, and 3 bases lay outside the gene matches. The germline V gene encodes CDR1 SGHAT and CDR2 FQNNGV. There are 14 residues in the CDR3. The CDR3 DNA is TGTGCCAGCAGCTCAAGCGGGAGTTACAATGAGCAGTTCTTC. It is translated as CASSSSGSYNEQFF. Supplemented by reference TRBV11-2 and TRBJ2-1, the full variable domain reads EAGVAQSPRYKIIEKRQSVAFWCNPISGHATLYWYQQILGQGPKLLIQFQNNGVVDDSQLPKDRFSAERLKGVDSTLKIQPAKLEDSAVYLCASSSSGSYNEQFFGPGTRLTVL.

This clonotype was detected many times. This rearrangement joins TRBV5-1 to TRBJ2-7; TRBD2 agrees at 8 bases. Trimming cost V 0 bases and J 2 bases; bases outside gene matches: 4. CDR1 and CDR2 (germline): SGHRS, YFSETQ. This CDR3 has 15 amino acids. DNA for the CDR3: TGCGCCAGCAGCTTGGCGGGAGGGATCGCCTACGAGCAGTACTTC. Translating gives CASSLAGGIAYEQYF.

This clonotype was picked up many times. The J gene is TRBJ1-1, the V gene TRBV5-1; D unclear. There are 14 residues in the CDR3. Germline V gene data show CDR1 as SGHRS and CDR2 as YFSETQ. Trimming took off 2 bases at V and 1 base at J, with 9 bases between the two ends. CDR3 DNA sequence: TGCGCCAGCAGCTTTGATGGCGGGAACACTGAAGCTTTCTTT. Protein product: CASSFDGGNTEAFF. Combining the CDR3 with reference TRBV5-1 and TRBJ1-1 gives the whole variable domain KAGVTQTPRYLIKTRGQQVTLSCSPISGHRSVSWYQQTPGQGLQFLFEYFSETQRNKGNFPGRFSGRQFSNSRSEMNVSTLELGDSALYLCASSFDGGNTEAFFGQGTRLTVV.

This clonotype occurred many times. The chain links TRBV12-3 or TRBV12-4 to TRBJ2-7, with a tentative D call TRBD2 (6 bases). CDR3 length: 15 residues. Trimming shortened V by 3 bases and J by 5 bases, and 17 bases separated the two germline ends. For the CDR3, the DNA is TGTGCCAGCAGTTTGGATCGGGAGTTTAGGGACGAGCAGTACTTC. This gives the protein CASSLDREFRDEQYF.

This clonotype was detected many times. The chain carries TRBV6-2 or TRBV6-3 and TRBJ2-1, with 11 bases fitting TRBD2. The CDR3 spans 14 residues. Germline V gives CDR1 MNHEY, CDR2 SVGEGT. V lost 6 bases, J lost 8 bases, and 6 bases stayed unmatched. The CDR3 region is CASRIAGGPDEQFF. The CDR3 nucleotides read TGTGCCAGCAGGATAGCGGGAGGGCCAGATGAGCAGTTCTTC.

Comment on this clonotype: A read error is possible here, since a much larger clone lies one base away. The CDR3 spells CASGRERESDEQYF. CDR3 nucleotide sequence: TGTGCCAGCGGCCGGGAGCGGGAGTCCGACGAGCAGTACTTC. This sequence joins TRBV7-2 and TRBJ2-7; 8 bases align to TRBD2. The ends lost 8 bases at V and 5 bases at J; junction bases unmatched: 11. The CDR3 contains 14 residues. The germline V gene has CDR1 SGHTA and CDR2 FQGNSA.

The table lists this clonotype with a few counts. The chain carries TRBV20-1 and TRBJ2-1; 8 nucleotides match TRBD2. The germline CDR1 and CDR2 sequences are DFQATT and SNEGSKA (reference sequence). The CDR3 contains 14 residues. The junction had 13 bases not matched to a gene; V was cut back by 6 bases and J by 9 bases. The CDR3 region is CSAELAASPSEQFF. In DNA form, the CDR3 reads TGCAGTGCGGAACTAGCGGCCTCCCCAAGTGAGCAGTTCTTC.

CDR3 protein: CAISESGQGAGGDEQFF. The CDR3 bases are TGTGCCATCAGTGAATCAGGACAGGGGGCGGGTGGGGATGAGCAGTTCTTC. This rearrangement joins TRBV10-3 to TRBJ2-1; the match to TRBD1 covers 11 bases. The length of the CDR3 is 17 residues. Germline trimming cut 3 bases from V and 8 bases from J; bases unmatched to any gene: 12. CDR1 and CDR2 (germline): ENHRY, SYGVKD.

This chain joins TRBV6-1 and TRBJ2-7; 7 nucleotides agree with TRBD1. The CDR3 length is 14 residues. V shed 7 bases, J shed 6 bases, and the junction held 12 bases outside the gene matches. Germline CDR1 and CDR2: MNHNS and SASEGT. This CDR3 reads CASTQAGGPFEQYF. CDR3 nucleotides: TGTGCCAGCACCCAGGCAGGGGGTCCTTTCGAGCAGTACTTC.

V and J are TRBV5-1 and TRBJ2-5; 9 bases are shared with TRBD2. The CDR3 has 15 amino acids. Looked up from germline, CDR1 is SGHRS and CDR2 is YFSETQ. Trimming took 1 base from V and 5 from J; bases not matched to a gene: 6. DNA for the CDR3: TGCGCCAGCAGCTTGTTAGCGGGAGCCCATGAGACCCAGTACTTC. It translates to CASSLLAGAHETQYF.

Many counts were recorded for this clonotype. This chain uses TRBV12-3 or TRBV12-4 with TRBJ1-5; D is perhaps TRBD1 (6 bases). The CDR3 is 15 amino acids. V was shortened by 5 bases and J by 7 bases, with 18 bases between the two germline ends. DNA for the CDR3: TGTGCCAGCAGTCGTACACAGGGTAGAGGCCAGCCCCAGCATTTT. Protein sequence: CASSRTQGRGQPQHF.

This rearrangement joins TRBV7-9 to TRBJ1-1; the D is unclear. This CDR3 contains 14 residues. Trimming cost V 0 bases and J 1 base, with 6 bases left between them. CDR1 is SEHNR, CDR2 FQNEAQ, per germline (reference sequence). In nucleotides, the CDR3 is TGTGCCAGCAGCTTAGCGCTTGAGAACACTGAAGCTTTCTTT. Translating it yields CASSLALENTEAFF.

This clonotype was recorded at least ten times. V usage is TRBV10-3 and J usage is TRBJ1-1; TRBD1 is a possible D gene (5 bases). The CDR3 covers 14 residues. The germline gives CDR1 ENHRY, CDR2 SYGVKD. V was clipped by 7 bases and J by 4 bases, with 16 bases between them. The CDR3 bases are TGTGCCATCACTAGCACGGGTGGGGGCACTGAAGCTTTCTTT. This encodes CAITSTGGGTEAFF.

This clonotype came up many times. The gene calls are TRBV29-1 and TRBJ2-7; D possibly corresponds to TRBD1 (6 bases). The germline gives CDR1 SQVTM, CDR2 ANQGSEA. The CDR3 totals 13 residues. V was clipped by 6 bases and J by 4 bases, with 16 bases between them. The CDR3 DNA is TGCAGCGTGCCAGGGGATGGCGGGTACGAGCAGTACTTC. This sequence encodes CSVPGDGGYEQYF.

This clonotype occurred many times. In DNA form, the CDR3 reads TGCGCCAGCAGCTCCCCATCCGAGGGATTCTACTATGGCTACACCTTC. Translating gives CASSSPSEGFYYGYTF. The rearrangement joins TRBV5-1 to TRBJ1-2, with D unclear. Deletions cut 3 bases from V and 3 bases from J, with 18 bases between. Germline V gene sequence: CDR1 SGHRS, CDR2 YFSETQ. This CDR3 region has 16 residues. The full variable domain, in which reference TRBV5-1 and TRBJ1-2 provide the parts outside the CDR3, is KAGVTQTPRYLIKTRGQQVTLSCSPISGHRSVSWYQQTPGQGLQFLFEYFSETQRNKGNFPGRFSGRQFSNSRSEMNVSTLELGDSALYLCASSSPSEGFYYGYTFGSGTRLTVV.